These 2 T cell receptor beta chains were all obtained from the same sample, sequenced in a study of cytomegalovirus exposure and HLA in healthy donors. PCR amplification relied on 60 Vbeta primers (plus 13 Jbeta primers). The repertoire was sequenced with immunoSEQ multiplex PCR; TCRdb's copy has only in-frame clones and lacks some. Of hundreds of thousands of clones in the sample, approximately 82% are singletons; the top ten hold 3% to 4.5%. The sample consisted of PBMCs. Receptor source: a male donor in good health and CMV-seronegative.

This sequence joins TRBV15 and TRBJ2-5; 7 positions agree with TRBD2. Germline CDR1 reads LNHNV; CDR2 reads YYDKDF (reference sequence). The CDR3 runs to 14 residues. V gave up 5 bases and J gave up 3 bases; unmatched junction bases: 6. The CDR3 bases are TGTGCCACCAGCTTCGGGGGGAGAGAAGAGACCCAGTACTTC. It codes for CATSFGGREETQYF.

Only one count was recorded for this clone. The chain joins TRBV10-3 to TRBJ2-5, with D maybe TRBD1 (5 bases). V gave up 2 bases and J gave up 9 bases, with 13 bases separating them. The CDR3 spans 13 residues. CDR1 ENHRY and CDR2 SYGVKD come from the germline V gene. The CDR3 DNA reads TGTGCCATCAGTGAGGGGGCCCCCGTGGCCCAGTACTTC. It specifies CAISEGAPVAQYF.